This T cell receptor beta chain was captured by sequencing in a study of cytomegalovirus exposure and HLA in healthy donors. Study observations and caveats: Earlier findings revealed that most TCR beta V segments proved productive either about 87% or about 30% of the time. For TCR beta chains, V- and J-gene trimming was later linked to a missense DCLRE1C variant. Across donors, sequencing depth was assumed by presence/absence analyses to be roughly uniform.

V trimming: 7 bases; J trimming: 2 bases; junction bases outside the gene matches: 9. Germline V CDR1 and CDR2: MNHEY, SMNVEV (reference sequence). The CDR3 spans 15 residues. Researchers ran the PCR with 60 Vbeta and 13 Jbeta primers. Profiled with immunoSEQ multiplex PCR; TCRdb holds only in-frame clones, not every one. The table records about 130,000 clones, less than 85% of them present only once. On this clone itself: Antigen specificity is unknown.

V and J are TRBV27 and TRBJ2-3; 7 bases line up with TRBD1. Input material: PBMCs. The source is a female donor in good health and CMV-seronegative. The CDR3 DNA reads as TGTGCCAGCACCCTGACAGGGACGACCACAGATACGCAGTATTTT. It is translated as CASTLTGTTTDTQYF.